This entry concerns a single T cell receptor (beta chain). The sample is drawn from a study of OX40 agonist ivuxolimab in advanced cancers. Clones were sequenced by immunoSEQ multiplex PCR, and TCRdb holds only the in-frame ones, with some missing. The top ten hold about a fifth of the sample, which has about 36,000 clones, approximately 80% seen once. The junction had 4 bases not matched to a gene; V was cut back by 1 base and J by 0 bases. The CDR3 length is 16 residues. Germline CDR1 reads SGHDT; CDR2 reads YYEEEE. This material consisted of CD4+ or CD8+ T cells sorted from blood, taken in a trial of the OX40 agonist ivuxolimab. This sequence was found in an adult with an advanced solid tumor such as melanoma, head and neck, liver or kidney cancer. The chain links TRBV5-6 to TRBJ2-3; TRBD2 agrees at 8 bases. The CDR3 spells CASSLTSGASTDTQYF. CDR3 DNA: TGTGCCAGCAGCTTGACTAGCGGTGCTAGCACAGATACGCAGTATTTT.